This T cell receptor (beta chain) is from a study of early T cells in non-severe SARS-CoV-2 infection. Study in general: Sequencing targeted bulk RNA from unsorted whole blood, leaving chains unpaired. Study-level points and caveats: VDJdb matches were skewed toward anti-spike CD8 T cell responses.

This clonotype has only a few counts. What it binds is unknown. Each CDR3 protein is one row after TCRdb ran MiXCR on the 5' RACE reads. This sample yields approximately 77,000 distinct CDR3 sequences, of which approximately 5% are seen a single time; 7.3% belongs to the top ten. The source of this sequence is an adult who was a healthcare worker with PCR-confirmed SARS-CoV-2 infection or an uninfected control (not recorded which). Specimen: whole blood, collected at baseline.

The CDR3 sequence is CATSRETGGNYEQYF. The CDR3 DNA sequence: TGTGCCACCAGCAGGGAGACAGGGGGCAACTACGAGCAGTACTTC. The chain recombines TRBV15 with TRBJ2-7, with TRBD1 matching over 10 bases. CDR1 is LNHNV and CDR2 is YYDKDF in the germline V gene (reference sequence). V lost 3 bases and J lost 3; bases outside the gene matches: 5. The CDR3 consists of 15 residues.